The rows below give T cell receptor beta chains drawn from one sample of a study of T cell repertoires in cytomegalovirus infection. TCRdb called the reads again in MiXCR, with one record for every CDR3 protein. Of about 740,000 distinct CDR3 sequences in the sample, roughly a third were seen once. Antigens for these TCRs are unknown. Specimen: cultured PBMCs, collected from culture after CMV antigen stimulation. Source of these receptors: a human donor in good health (CMV status not recorded). Some clones in this sample may be carry-over from other donors' samples. Each CDR3 is given with its conserved first and last residue. The D gene is left open where the match is weak. Rows may omit the clone size; those that give it use once, few, many or a size class.

TRBJ1-5 NA once TRBV15 CATSRDLSNQPQHF TGTGCCACCAGCAGAGATCTTAGCAATCAGCCCCAGCATTTT
TRBJ2-3 NA few TRBV5-6 CASSLGSSDTQYF TGTGCCAGCAGCTTGGGGAGTTCAGATACGCAGTATTTT
TRBJ2-1 NA NA TRBV7-9 CASSLAAGDEQFF TGTGCCAGCAGCTTAGCGGCAGGCGATGAGCAGTTCTTC
TRBJ1-6 TRBD1 NA TRBV6-5 CASGDRNSPLHF TGTGCCAGCGGGGACAGGAATTCACCCCTCCACTTT
TRBJ2-7 NA NA TRBV6-2/TRBV6-3 CASTPGPLYEQYF TGTGCCAGCACCCCCGGCCCCTTATACGAGCAGTACTTC
TRBJ2-3 TRBD2 NA TRBV6-5 CASSYGLAGGIDTQYF TGTGCCAGCAGTTACGGCCTAGCGGGAGGGATAGATACGCAGTATTTT
TRBJ1-5 NA once TRBV20-1 CSARLSRGLGQPQHF TGCAGTGCTAGATTGTCGCGGGGGCTCGGTCAGCCCCAGCATTTT
TRBJ2-5 TRBD2 NA TRBV12-3/TRBV12-4 CASRRSGGAGETQYF TGTGCCAGCAGGCGAAGCGGGGGGGCTGGGGAGACCCAGTACTTC
TRBJ2-3 NA NA TRBV2 CASSDESSSTDTQYF TGTGCCAGCAGTGATGAGAGTTCTAGCACAGATACGCAGTATTTT
TRBJ2-7 NA few TRBV7-2 CASSQVPDIEQYF TGTGCCAGCAGCCAAGTCCCAGATATCGAGCAGTACTTC
TRBJ2-3 TRBD1 few TRBV19 CASRLQGAQPTDTQYF TGTGCCAGTCGCCTCCAGGGGGCACAGCCCACAGATACGCAGTATTTT
TRBJ1-2 NA NA TRBV6-5 CASSRTGENGYTF TGTGCCAGCAGTCGCACGGGAGAGAATGGCTACACCTTC
TRBJ2-7 TRBD1 NA TRBV7-9 CASSSPGQGVEQYF TGTGCCAGCAGCTCTCCGGGACAGGGTGTCGAGCAGTACTTC
TRBJ2-7 NA NA TRBV12-3/TRBV12-4 CASIQGPGAYF TGTGCCAGCATCCAGGGCCCCGGGGCGTACTTC
TRBJ1-1 NA NA TRBV7-4 CASRGGGLNTEAFF TGTGCCAGCAGAGGGGGGGGCCTGAACACTGAAGCTTTCTTT
TRBJ2-1 TRBD1 few TRBV6-2/TRBV6-3 CASSYVLGQGSYNEQFF TGTGCCAGCAGTTATGTTCTGGGACAGGGCTCCTACAATGAGCAGTTCTTC
TRBJ1-6 TRBD1 NA TRBV2 CASNSGQKNSPLHF TGTGCCAGCAACTCGGGACAGAAGAATTCACCCCTCCACTTT
TRBJ1-2 NA NA TRBV12-5 CASGPPGTNYGYTF TGTGCTAGTGGTCCCCCCGGGACCAACTATGGCTACACCTTC
TRBJ2-4 NA NA TRBV4-1 CASSPMLNRGGLAKNIQYF TGCGCCAGCAGCCCGATGTTAAACCGGGGAGGACTAGCCAAAAACATTCAGTACTTC
TRBJ2-3 TRBD2 NA TRBV27 CASPPSGGARATQYF TGTGCCAGCCCCCCTAGCGGGGGGGCCAGGGCTACGCAGTATTTT
TRBJ2-1 TRBD1 NA TRBV18 CASSQGTGADEQFF TGTGCCAGCTCACAGGGGACAGGTGCTGATGAGCAGTTCTTC
TRBJ2-5 TRBD2 few TRBV25-1 CASSESPGLVGRGQDTQYF TGTGCCAGCAGTGAATCACCGGGACTAGTAGGGCGAGGGCAAGATACCCAGTACTTC
TRBJ2-5 TRBD2 NA TRBV30 CAWSGTSGEFLETQYF TGTGCCTGGAGTGGGACTAGCGGGGAGTTCCTAGAGACCCAGTACTTC
TRBJ1-2 TRBD1 NA TRBV7-9 CASSSGRQGYLRNYGYTF TGTGCCAGCAGCTCCGGACGACAGGGGTACCTCCGCAACTATGGCTACACCTTC
TRBJ1-5 TRBD1 NA TRBV12-5 CASGLGQGGIQPQHF TGTGCTAGTGGTTTGGGACAGGGCGGTATTCAGCCCCAGCATTTT
TRBJ2-5 NA NA TRBV18 CASSPPSHQETQYF TGTGCCAGCTCACCACCGTCCCACCAAGAGACCCAGTACTTC
TRBJ2-7 TRBD2 NA TRBV6-8 CASSGTSGGHEQYF TGTGCCAGCTCCGGGACTAGTGGTGGCCACGAGCAGTACTTC
TRBJ2-5 NA NA TRBV10-3 CAISDPSGETQYF TGTGCCATCAGTGACCCCTCGGGGGAGACCCAGTACTTC
TRBJ2-7 TRBD2 NA TRBV12-3/TRBV12-4 CASSLGSGREYYF TGTGCCAGCAGTTTAGGTAGCGGGAGGGAATATTACTTC
TRBJ2-3 NA few TRBV6-1 CASSVRDDTQYF TGTGCCAGCAGTGTTCGGGATGATACGCAGTATTTT
TRBJ2-7 NA NA TRBV5-1 CASSLDGTYTYEQYF TGCGCCAGCAGCTTGGATGGGACGTACACCTACGAGCAGTACTTC
TRBJ1-1 NA NA TRBV20-1 CSAPGLGVNTEAFF TGCAGTGCGCCAGGGTTGGGAGTGAACACTGAAGCTTTCTTT
TRBJ1-6 TRBD1 NA TRBV7-2 CASSLTTGGGGSPLHF TGTGCCAGCAGCTTAACGACAGGGGGCGGAGGTTCACCCCTCCACTTT
TRBJ2-7 TRBD2 few TRBV19 CASTVGLGDGQQYF TGTGCCAGTACCGTCGGACTAGGAGACGGGCAGCAGTACTTC
TRBJ2-3 NA NA TRBV5-6 CASSPLGAVSTDTQYF TGTGCCAGCAGCCCCCTCGGGGCGGTAAGCACAGATACGCAGTATTTT
TRBJ1-4 TRBD1 NA TRBV5-3 CASSWMTGSNEKLFF TGTGCCAGCAGCTGGATGACAGGGTCTAATGAAAAACTGTTTTTT
TRBJ2-1 NA NA TRBV10-3 CAISESRDNEQFF TGTGCCATCAGTGAGTCCAGGGACAATGAGCAGTTCTTC
TRBJ2-7 TRBD1 NA TRBV7-6 CASSGDRVHEQYF TGTGCCAGCAGCGGGGACAGGGTACACGAGCAGTACTTC
TRBJ1-1 NA many TRBV7-8 CASSFKPMNTEAFF TGTGCCAGCAGCTTTAAACCGATGAACACTGAAGCTTTCTTT
TRBJ1-6 NA few TRBV2 CASSEAQGIDSPLHF TGTGCCAGCAGTGAAGCGCAAGGGATCGATTCACCCCTCCACTTT
TRBJ2-7 TRBD2 NA TRBV12-3/TRBV12-4 CASSRDGLAGVNEQYF TGTGCCAGCAGTCGGGACGGACTAGCGGGAGTGAACGAGCAGTACTTC
TRBJ1-1 TRBD1 few TRBV7-9 CASSLAYRGRIEAFF TGTGCCAGCAGCTTAGCTTACAGGGGACGGATTGAAGCTTTCTTT
TRBJ1-2 NA many TRBV20-1 CSARGGGGWASYGYTF TGCAGTGCTAGAGGGGGGGGAGGTTGGGCTTCTTATGGCTACACCTTC
TRBJ2-1 TRBD2 NA TRBV6-5 CASSRAGIVYNEQFF TGTGCCAGCAGCAGAGCGGGAATTGTCTACAATGAGCAGTTCTTC
TRBJ1-1 NA NA TRBV7-8 CASSPRDENTEAFF TGTGCCAGCAGCCCCAGGGATGAGAACACTGAAGCTTTCTTT
TRBJ1-1 NA few TRBV7-9 CASSPGLGLHEAFF TGTGCCAGCAGTCCCGGCCTGGGACTTCACGAAGCTTTCTTT
TRBJ2-1 TRBD1 NA TRBV7-7 CASSLGPEGANEQFF TGTGCCAGCAGCTTAGGGCCCGAGGGGGCGAATGAGCAGTTCTTC
TRBJ2-1 TRBD2 few TRBV10-3 CAISERRESYNEQFF TGTGCCATCAGTGAACGGCGGGAGTCTTACAATGAGCAGTTCTTC
TRBJ2-3 NA NA TRBV6-1 CASRYASRNTQYF TGTGCCAGCAGGTACGCCTCCAGAAATACGCAGTATTTT
TRBJ1-2 NA few TRBV20-1 CSAEQGNYGYTF TGCAGTGCAGAACAGGGCAACTATGGCTACACCTTC
TRBJ1-1 NA NA TRBV25-1 CASSEPDSRYEAFF TGTGCCAGCAGTGAACCGGACAGCCGTTATGAAGCTTTCTTT
TRBJ1-5 NA many TRBV7-2 CASSFSGHSNQPQHF TGTGCCAGCAGCTTTTCAGGGCATAGCAATCAGCCCCAGCATTTT
TRBJ2-3 TRBD1 many TRBV7-2 CASSFITGGVVDTQYF TGTGCCAGCAGCTTTATAACAGGGGGCGTCGTGGATACGCAGTATTTT
TRBJ1-1 NA many TRBV7-2 CASSGGVLPSEAFF TGTGCCAGCAGCGGGGGGGTCCTACCCTCTGAAGCTTTCTTT
TRBJ1-2 NA NA TRBV4-1 CASSPTPLTGLYGYTF TGCGCCAGCAGCCCGACACCTCTAACAGGTCTCTATGGCTACACCTTC
TRBJ2-5 NA NA TRBV4-1 CASSQERSNGNGETQYF TGCGCCAGCAGCCAAGAGAGGAGTAACGGGAACGGGGAGACCCAGTACTTC
TRBJ2-7 TRBD1 NA TRBV15 CATSRDLRGPYEQYF TGTGCCACCAGCAGAGATCTCAGGGGGCCGTACGAGCAGTACTTC
TRBJ1-5 TRBD1 NA TRBV20-1 CSARDPRGDNQPQHF TGCAGTGCTAGGGACCCCAGGGGGGACAATCAGCCCCAGCATTTT